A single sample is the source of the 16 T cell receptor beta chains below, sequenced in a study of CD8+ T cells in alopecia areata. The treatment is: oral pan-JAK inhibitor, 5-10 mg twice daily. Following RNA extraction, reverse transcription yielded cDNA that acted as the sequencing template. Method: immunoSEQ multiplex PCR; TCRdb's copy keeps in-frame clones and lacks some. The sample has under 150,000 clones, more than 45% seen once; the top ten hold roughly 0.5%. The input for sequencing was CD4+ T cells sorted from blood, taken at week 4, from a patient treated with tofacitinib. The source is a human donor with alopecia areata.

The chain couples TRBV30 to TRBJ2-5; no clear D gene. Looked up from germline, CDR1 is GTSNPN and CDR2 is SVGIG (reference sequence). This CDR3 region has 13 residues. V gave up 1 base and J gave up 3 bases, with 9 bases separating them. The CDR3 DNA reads TGTGCCTGGAGTGACGCCAGCAAAGAGACCCAGTACTTC. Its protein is CAWSDASKETQYF.

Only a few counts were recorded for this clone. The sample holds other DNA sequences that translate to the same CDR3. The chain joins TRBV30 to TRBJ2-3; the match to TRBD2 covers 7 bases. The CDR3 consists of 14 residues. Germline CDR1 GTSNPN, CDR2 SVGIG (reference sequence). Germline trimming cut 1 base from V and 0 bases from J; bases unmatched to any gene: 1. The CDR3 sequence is CAWSGLASTDTQYF. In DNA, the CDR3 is TGTGCCTGGAGTGGACTAGCTAGCACAGATACGCAGTATTTT.

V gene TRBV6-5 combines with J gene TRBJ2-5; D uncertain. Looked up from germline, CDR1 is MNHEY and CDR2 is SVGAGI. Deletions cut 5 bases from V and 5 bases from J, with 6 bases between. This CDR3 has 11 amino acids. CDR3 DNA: TGTGCCAGCAGTGTGGGGGAGACCCAGTACTTC. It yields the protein CASSVGETQYF.

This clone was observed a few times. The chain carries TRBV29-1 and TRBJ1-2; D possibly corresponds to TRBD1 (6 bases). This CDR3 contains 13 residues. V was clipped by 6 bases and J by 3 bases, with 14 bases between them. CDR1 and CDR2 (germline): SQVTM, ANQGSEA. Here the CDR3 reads CSVGKDSYYGYTF. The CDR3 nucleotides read TGCAGCGTCGGAAAGGACAGCTACTATGGCTACACCTTC. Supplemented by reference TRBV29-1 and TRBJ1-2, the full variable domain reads SAVISQKPSRDICQRGTSLTIQCQVDSQVTMMFWYRQQPGQSLTLIATANQGSEATYESGFVIDKFPISRPNLTFSTLTVSNMSPEDSSIYLCSVGKDSYYGYTFGSGTRLTVV.

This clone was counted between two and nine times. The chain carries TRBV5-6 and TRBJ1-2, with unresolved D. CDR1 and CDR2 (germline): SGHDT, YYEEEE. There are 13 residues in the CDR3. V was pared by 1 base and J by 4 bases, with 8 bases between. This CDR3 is CASSLKGGYGYTF. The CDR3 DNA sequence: TGTGCCAGCAGCTTGAAGGGAGGCTATGGCTACACCTTC.

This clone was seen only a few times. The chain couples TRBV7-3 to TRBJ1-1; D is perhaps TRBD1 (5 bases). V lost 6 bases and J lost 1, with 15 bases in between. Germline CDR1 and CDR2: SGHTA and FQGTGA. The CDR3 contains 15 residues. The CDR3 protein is CASRNLGVSNTEAFF. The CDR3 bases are TGTGCCAGCAGAAACCTGGGGGTTTCGAACACTGAAGCTTTCTTT.

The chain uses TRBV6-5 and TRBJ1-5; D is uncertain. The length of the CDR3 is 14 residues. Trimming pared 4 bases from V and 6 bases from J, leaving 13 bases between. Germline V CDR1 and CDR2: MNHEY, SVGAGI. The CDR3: CASSFRAKGQPQHF. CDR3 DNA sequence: TGTGCCAGCAGTTTCCGGGCGAAAGGTCAGCCCCAGCATTTT.

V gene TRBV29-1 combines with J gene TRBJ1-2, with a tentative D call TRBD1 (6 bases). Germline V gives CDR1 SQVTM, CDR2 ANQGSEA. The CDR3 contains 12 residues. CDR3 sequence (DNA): TGCACCGCCATCAACAGGGATAGAGGCTACACCTTC. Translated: CTAINRDRGYTF. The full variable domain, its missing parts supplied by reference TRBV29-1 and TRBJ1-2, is SAVISQKPSRDICQRGTSLTIQCQVDSQVTMMFWYRQQPGQSLTLIATANQGSEATYESGFVIDKFPISRPNLTFSTLTVSNMSPEDSSIYLCTAINRDRGYTFGSGTRLTVV.

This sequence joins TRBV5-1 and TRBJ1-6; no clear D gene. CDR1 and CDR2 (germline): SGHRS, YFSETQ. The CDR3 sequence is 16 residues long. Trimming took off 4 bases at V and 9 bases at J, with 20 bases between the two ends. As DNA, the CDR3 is TGCGCCAGCAGCACCCTCCTACAGTCGGCTTCTTCACCCCTCCACTTT. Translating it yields CASSTLLQSASSPLHF.

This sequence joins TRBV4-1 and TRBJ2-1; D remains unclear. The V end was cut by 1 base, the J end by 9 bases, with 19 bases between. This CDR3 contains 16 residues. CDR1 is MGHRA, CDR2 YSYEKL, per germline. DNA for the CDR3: TGCGCCAGCAGCCAAGGTTCCATTATCTCTAGAAGTGAGCAGTTCTTC. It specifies CASSQGSIISRSEQFF.

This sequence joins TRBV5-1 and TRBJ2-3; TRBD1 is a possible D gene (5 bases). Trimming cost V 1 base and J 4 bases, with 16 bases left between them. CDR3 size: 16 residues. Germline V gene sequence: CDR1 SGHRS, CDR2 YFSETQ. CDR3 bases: TGCGCCAGCAGCTTGTATCGGCAGGGTGGCCCAGATACGCAGTATTTT. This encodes CASSLYRQGGPDTQYF. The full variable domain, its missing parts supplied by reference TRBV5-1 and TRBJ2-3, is KAGVTQTPRYLIKTRGQQVTLSCSPISGHRSVSWYQQTPGQGLQFLFEYFSETQRNKGNFPGRFSGRQFSNSRSEMNVSTLELGDSALYLCASSLYRQGGPDTQYFGPGTRLTVL.

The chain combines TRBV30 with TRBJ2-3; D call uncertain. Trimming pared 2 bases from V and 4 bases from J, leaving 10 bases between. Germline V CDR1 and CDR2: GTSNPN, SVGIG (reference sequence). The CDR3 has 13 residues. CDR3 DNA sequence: TGTGCCTGGAGTCCGCTGACTCCAGATACGCAGTATTTT. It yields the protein CAWSPLTPDTQYF.

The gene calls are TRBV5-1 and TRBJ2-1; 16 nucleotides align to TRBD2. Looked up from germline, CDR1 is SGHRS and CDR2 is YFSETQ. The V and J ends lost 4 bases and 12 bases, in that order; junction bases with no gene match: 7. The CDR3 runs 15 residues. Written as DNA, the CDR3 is TGCGCCAGCAGCGCGGGACTAGCGGGAGGGCCGGCGCAGTTCTTC. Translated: CASSAGLAGGPAQFF. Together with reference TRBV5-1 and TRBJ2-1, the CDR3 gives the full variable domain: KAGVTQTPRYLIKTRGQQVTLSCSPISGHRSVSWYQQTPGQGLQFLFEYFSETQRNKGNFPGRFSGRQFSNSRSEMNVSTLELGDSALYLCASSAGLAGGPAQFFGPGTRLTVL.

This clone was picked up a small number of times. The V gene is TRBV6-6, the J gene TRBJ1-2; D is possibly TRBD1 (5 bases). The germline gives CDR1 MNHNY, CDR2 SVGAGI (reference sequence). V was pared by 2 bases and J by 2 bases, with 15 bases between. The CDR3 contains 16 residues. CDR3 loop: CASSYPAGTANYGYTF. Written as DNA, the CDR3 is TGTGCCAGCAGTTACCCGGCTGGGACTGCCAACTATGGCTACACCTTC.

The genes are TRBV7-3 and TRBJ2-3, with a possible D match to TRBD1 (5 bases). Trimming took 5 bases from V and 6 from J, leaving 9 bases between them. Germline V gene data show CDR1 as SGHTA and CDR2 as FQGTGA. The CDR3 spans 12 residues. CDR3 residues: CASSLYRDTQYF. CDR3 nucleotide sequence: TGTGCCAGCAGCCTTTACAGGGATACGCAGTATTTT.

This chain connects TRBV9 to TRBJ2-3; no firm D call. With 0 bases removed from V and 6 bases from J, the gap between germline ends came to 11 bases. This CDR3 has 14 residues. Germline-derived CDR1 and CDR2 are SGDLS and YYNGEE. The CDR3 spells CASSVVPGRDTQYF. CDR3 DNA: TGTGCCAGCAGCGTAGTCCCCGGTCGGGATACGCAGTATTTT.